A selection of T cell receptor beta chains follows, all from one sample in a study of CD8+ T cells in alopecia areata. Clones were sequenced by immunoSEQ multiplex PCR, and TCRdb holds only the in-frame ones, with some missing. The sample shows fewer than 150,000 clones, around two fifths of them seen only once. The sequencing sample was made of CD4+ T cells sorted from blood. The receptors here all came from a human donor with alopecia areata. The CDR3 runs from the conserved cysteine through the conserved F or W. Fields, in order: J gene, D gene, clone size, V gene, CDR3 protein, CDR3 DNA. The D gene is left open where the match is weak. Rows may omit the clone size; those that give it use once, few, many or a size class.

j_call: TRBJ2-7; d_call: NA; clone_size: few; v_call: TRBV2; cdr3_aa: CASSETDYYEQYF; cdr3_nt: TGTGCCAGCAGTGAGACAGATTACTACGAGCAGTACTTC
j_call: TRBJ2-1; d_call: TRBD1; clone_size: NA; v_call: TRBV19; cdr3_aa: CASSVTTGLSYNEQFF; cdr3_nt: TGTGCCAGTAGTGTAACGACAGGGCTCTCCTACAATGAGCAGTTCTTC
j_call: TRBJ1-2; d_call: NA; clone_size: NA; v_call: TRBV30; cdr3_aa: CAWSTGLQDGYTF; cdr3_nt: TGTGCCTGGAGTACCGGTCTGCAGGACGGCTACACCTTC
j_call: TRBJ2-7; d_call: NA; clone_size: NA; v_call: TRBV29-1; cdr3_aa: CSARWGLYEQYF; cdr3_nt: TGCAGCGCCCGCTGGGGCCTCTACGAGCAGTACTTC
j_call: TRBJ1-1; d_call: NA; clone_size: few; v_call: TRBV29-1; cdr3_aa: CSVERDSFSEAFF; cdr3_nt: TGCAGCGTTGAAAGAGACAGCTTTTCTGAAGCTTTCTTT
j_call: TRBJ2-3; d_call: TRBD2; clone_size: NA; v_call: TRBV30; cdr3_aa: CAKRGAGADTQYF; cdr3_nt: TGTGCTAAGCGGGGAGCTGGCGCAGATACGCAGTATTTT
j_call: TRBJ2-5; d_call: TRBD1; clone_size: few; v_call: TRBV19; cdr3_aa: CASSAGQGWETQYF; cdr3_nt: TGTGCCAGTAGTGCCGGACAGGGCTGGGAGACCCAGTACTTC
j_call: TRBJ1-1; d_call: NA; clone_size: few; v_call: TRBV30; cdr3_aa: CAWSARPNTEAFF; cdr3_nt: TGTGCCTGGAGTGCACGGCCGAACACTGAAGCTTTCTTT
j_call: TRBJ1-1; d_call: TRBD1; clone_size: NA; v_call: TRBV30; cdr3_aa: CAWDRAATEAFF; cdr3_nt: TGTGCCTGGGACAGGGCCGCCACTGAAGCTTTCTTT
j_call: TRBJ1-1; d_call: TRBD1; clone_size: NA; v_call: TRBV18; cdr3_aa: CASSPPDRGLRAFF; cdr3_nt: TGTGCCAGCTCACCCCCGGACAGGGGTTTGCGGGCTTTCTTT
j_call: TRBJ1-4; d_call: NA; clone_size: few; v_call: TRBV29-1; cdr3_aa: CSVQDRATNEKLFF; cdr3_nt: TGCAGCGTTCAGGACAGAGCAACTAATGAAAAACTGTTTTTT
j_call: TRBJ2-5; d_call: TRBD2; clone_size: NA; v_call: TRBV29-1; cdr3_aa: CSVTSTSRETQYF; cdr3_nt: TGCAGCGTCACCTCGACTAGCCGCGAGACCCAGTACTTC
j_call: TRBJ2-3; d_call: NA; clone_size: few; v_call: TRBV7-2; cdr3_aa: CASSLAWVHTDTQYF; cdr3_nt: TGTGCCAGCAGCTTAGCCTGGGTGCACACAGATACGCAGTATTTT
j_call: TRBJ1-5; d_call: TRBD1; clone_size: many; v_call: TRBV7-3; cdr3_aa: CASSPQGGSNQPQHF; cdr3_nt: TGTGCCAGCAGTCCACAGGGGGGTAGCAATCAGCCCCAGCATTTT
j_call: TRBJ2-5; d_call: NA; clone_size: few; v_call: TRBV27; cdr3_aa: CASSSTFGPQYF; cdr3_nt: TGTGCCAGCAGTTCCACGTTCGGTCCCCAGTACTTC
j_call: TRBJ2-3; d_call: NA; clone_size: NA; v_call: TRBV10-3; cdr3_aa: CAHGGIEDTQYF; cdr3_nt: TGTGCCCATGGGGGGATAGAAGATACGCAGTATTTT
j_call: TRBJ2-2; d_call: TRBD1; clone_size: NA; v_call: TRBV29-1; cdr3_aa: CSVGQALNTGELFF; cdr3_nt: TGCAGCGTGGGACAGGCTCTTAACACCGGGGAGCTGTTTTTT
j_call: TRBJ2-5; d_call: NA; clone_size: NA; v_call: TRBV7-2; cdr3_aa: CASSPRGYFQETQYF; cdr3_nt: TGTGCCAGCAGCCCCCGGGGGTACTTCCAAGAGACCCAGTACTTC
j_call: TRBJ1-2; d_call: TRBD1; clone_size: NA; v_call: TRBV27; cdr3_aa: CASRKYPGQGTLDGYTF; cdr3_nt: TGTGCCAGCAGGAAATACCCGGGACAGGGTACGCTCGATGGCTACACCTTC